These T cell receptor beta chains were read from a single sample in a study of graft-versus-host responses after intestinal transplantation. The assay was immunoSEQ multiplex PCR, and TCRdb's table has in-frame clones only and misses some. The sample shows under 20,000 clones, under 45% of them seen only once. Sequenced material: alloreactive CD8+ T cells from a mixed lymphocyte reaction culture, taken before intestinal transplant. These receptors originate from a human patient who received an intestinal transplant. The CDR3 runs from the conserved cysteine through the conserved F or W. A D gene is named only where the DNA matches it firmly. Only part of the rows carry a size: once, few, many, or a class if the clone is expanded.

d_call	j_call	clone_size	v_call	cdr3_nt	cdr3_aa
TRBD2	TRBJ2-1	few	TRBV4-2	TGTGCCAGCAGCCAAGACTGGCTAGCGGGGTACAATGAGCAGTTCTTC	CASSQDWLAGYNEQFF
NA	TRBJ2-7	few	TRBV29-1	TGCAGCGTTGGGACCGGTTCCTACGAGCAGTACTTC	CSVGTGSYEQYF
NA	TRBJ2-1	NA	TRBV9	TGTGCCAGCAGCGTAGAGGCGGTAGTCCTGGGGTTCTCGTGGGTCAACGCTAAGTCGCAGTTCTTC	CASSVEAVVLGFSWVNAKSQFF
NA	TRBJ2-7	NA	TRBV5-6	TGTGCCAGCAGCTTGGAAGACAATCCCTACGAGCAGTACTTC	CASSLEDNPYEQYF
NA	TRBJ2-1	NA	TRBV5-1	TGCGCCAGCAGAGAGTGGGTCCCTCTGGACAATGAGCAGTTCTTC	CASREWVPLDNEQFF
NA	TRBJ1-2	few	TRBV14	TGTGCCAGCAGCCAAGCCGGGACACCTTATGGCTACACCTTC	CASSQAGTPYGYTF
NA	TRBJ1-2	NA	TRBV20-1	TGCAGTGCTGGATACAGGGTGGGCTACACCTTC	CSAGYRVGYTF
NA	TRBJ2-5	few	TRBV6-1	TGTGCCAGCAGTGAACAAGGGTTAGGGCGGTGGGAGACCCAGTACTTC	CASSEQGLGRWETQYF
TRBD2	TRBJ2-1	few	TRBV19	TGTGCCAGTAGTATTGGCGGGACTACAGAGCAGTTCTTC	CASSIGGTTEQFF
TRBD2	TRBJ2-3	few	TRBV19	TGTGCCAGTAGTGATCCGGGAGGGTTAGGCACAGATACGCAGTATTTT	CASSDPGGLGTDTQYF
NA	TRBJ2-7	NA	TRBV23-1	TGCGCCAGCAGTAGGGACACTCGGACCTACGAGCAGTACTTC	CASSRDTRTYEQYF
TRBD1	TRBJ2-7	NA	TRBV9	TGTGCCAGCAGCGTAGACAGGGGCGAGCAGTACTTC	CASSVDRGEQYF
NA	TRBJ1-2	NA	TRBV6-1	TGTGCCAGCAGTGCTGGCGTGGGAGATGTTCGGGGCTACACCTTC	CASSAGVGDVRGYTF
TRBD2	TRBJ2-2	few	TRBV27	TGTGCCAGCAGTAAATATAGCGGGAGGGACGTTGGGGAGCTGTTTTTT	CASSKYSGRDVGELFF
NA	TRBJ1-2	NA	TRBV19	TGTGCCAGTAGTCTCCGGGCTAGGTTGTATGGCTACACCTTC	CASSLRARLYGYTF
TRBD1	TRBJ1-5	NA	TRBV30	TGTGCCTGGAGTGGTGGGACAGGGTCCAATCAGCCCCAGCATTTT	CAWSGGTGSNQPQHF
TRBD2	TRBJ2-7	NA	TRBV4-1	TGCGCCAGCAGCCAAAGTGGAACTAGCGCCACCTACGAGCAGTACTTC	CASSQSGTSATYEQYF